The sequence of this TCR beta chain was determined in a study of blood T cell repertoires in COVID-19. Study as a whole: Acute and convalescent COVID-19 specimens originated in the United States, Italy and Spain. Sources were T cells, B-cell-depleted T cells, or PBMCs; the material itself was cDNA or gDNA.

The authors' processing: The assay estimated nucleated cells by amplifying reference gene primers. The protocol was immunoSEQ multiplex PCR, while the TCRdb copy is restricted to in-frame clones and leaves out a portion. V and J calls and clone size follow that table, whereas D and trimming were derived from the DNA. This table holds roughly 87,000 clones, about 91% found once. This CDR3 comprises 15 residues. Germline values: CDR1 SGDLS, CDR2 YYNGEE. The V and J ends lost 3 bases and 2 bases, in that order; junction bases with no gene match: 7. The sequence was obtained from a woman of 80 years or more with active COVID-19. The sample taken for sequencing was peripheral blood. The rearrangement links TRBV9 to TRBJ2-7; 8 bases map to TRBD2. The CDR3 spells CASSANGGETYEQYF. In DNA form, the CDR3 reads TGTGCCAGCAGCGCGAACGGGGGGGAGACCTACGAGCAGTACTTC.